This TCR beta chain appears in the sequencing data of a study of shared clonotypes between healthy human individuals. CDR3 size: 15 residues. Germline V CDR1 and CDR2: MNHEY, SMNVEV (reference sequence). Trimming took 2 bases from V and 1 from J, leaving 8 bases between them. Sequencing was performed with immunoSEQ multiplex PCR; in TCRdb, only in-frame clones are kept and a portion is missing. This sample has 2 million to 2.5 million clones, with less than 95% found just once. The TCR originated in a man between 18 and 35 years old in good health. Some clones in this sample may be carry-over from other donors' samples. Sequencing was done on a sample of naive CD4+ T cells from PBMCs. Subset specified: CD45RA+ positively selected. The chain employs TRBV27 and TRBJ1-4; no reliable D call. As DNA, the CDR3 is TGTGCCAGCAGTTTAAGGTGGGGAACTAATGAAAAACTGTTTTTT. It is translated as CASSLRWGTNEKLFF.